This is a list of T cell receptor beta chains from one sample in a study of blood T cells in healthy people across ages. TCRdb itself ran the 5' RACE reads through MiXCR, one entry per CDR3 protein. The repertoire holds about 930,000 distinct CDR3 sequences, with roughly 28% as singletons. Another study also made use of these data, one on T cells of mothers and their children.

Sequencing was performed on blood. The receptors were gathered from a woman aged 40 to 55 in good health. The CDR3 runs from the conserved cysteine through the conserved F or W. The D gene is left open where the match is weak. Clone size is given for some rows only: seen once, a few or many times, or a class if the clone is expanded.

. | TRBJ2-5 | TRBV13 | . | CASSPKADGLLQETQYF | TGTGCCAGCAGCCCCAAGGCGGACGGACTGCTCCAAGAGACCCAGTACTTC
. | TRBJ2-2 | TRBV20-1 | . | CSVHGGGNTGELFF | TGCAGTGTCCACGGGGGTGGGAACACCGGGGAGCTGTTTTTT
. | TRBJ2-3 | TRBV20-1 | many | CSASGVYGRGTDTQYF | TGCAGTGCTAGCGGGGTTTATGGCCGAGGAACAGATACGCAGTATTTT
. | TRBJ1-2 | TRBV20-1 | many | CSARRPPDGYTF | TGCAGTGCTAGGAGGCCCCCGGATGGCTACACCTTC
TRBD1 | TRBJ2-7 | TRBV30 | many | CAGTGGYEQYF | TGTGCCGGGACAGGGGGGTACGAGCAGTACTTC
. | TRBJ1-2 | TRBV9 | . | CASNVSDEDYTF | TGTGCCAGCAACGTATCGGATGAAGACTACACCTTC
. | TRBJ1-2 | TRBV12-3/TRBV12-4 | . | CASALGTTYGYTF | TGTGCCAGCGCTTTGGGCACAACCTATGGCTACACCTTC
. | TRBJ2-1 | TRBV5-1 | few | CASLGILAISYNEQFF | TGCGCCAGCTTGGGGATTCTAGCGATCTCCTACAATGAGCAGTTCTTC
. | TRBJ1-2 | TRBV20-1 | . | CSARIGDRGYTF | TGCAGTGCTAGAATAGGGGATCGCGGCTACACCTTC
. | TRBJ2-7 | TRBV20-1 | few | CSARGPYGVYEQYF | TGCAGTGCTAGGGGACCTTACGGGGTCTACGAGCAGTACTTC
TRBD2 | TRBJ2-1 | TRBV5-1 | . | CASSFSGGAMDEQFF | TGCGCCAGCAGCTTTAGCGGGGGGGCCATGGATGAGCAGTTCTTC
. | TRBJ2-1 | TRBV28 | . | CASSLSPKGQFF | TGTGCCAGCAGTTTGAGCCCAAAAGGGCAGTTCTTC
. | TRBJ2-3 | TRBV12-5 | . | CASGPGSSDTDTQYF | TGTGCTAGTGGTCCCGGCTCTTCGGACACAGATACGCAGTATTTT